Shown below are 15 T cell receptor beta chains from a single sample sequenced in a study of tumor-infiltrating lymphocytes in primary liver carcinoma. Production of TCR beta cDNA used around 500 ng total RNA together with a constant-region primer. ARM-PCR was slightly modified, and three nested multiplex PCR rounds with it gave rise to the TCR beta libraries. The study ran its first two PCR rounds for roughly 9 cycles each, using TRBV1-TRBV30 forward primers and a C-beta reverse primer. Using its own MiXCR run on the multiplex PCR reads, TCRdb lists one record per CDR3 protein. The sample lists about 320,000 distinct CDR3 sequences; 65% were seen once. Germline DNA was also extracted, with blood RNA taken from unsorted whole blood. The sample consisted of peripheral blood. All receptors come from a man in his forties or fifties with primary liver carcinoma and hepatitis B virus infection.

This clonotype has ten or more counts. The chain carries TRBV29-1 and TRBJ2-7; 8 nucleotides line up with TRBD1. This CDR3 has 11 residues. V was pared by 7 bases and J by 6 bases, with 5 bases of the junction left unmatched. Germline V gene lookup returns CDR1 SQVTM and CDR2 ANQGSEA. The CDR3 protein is CSGYTGGEQYF. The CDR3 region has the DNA TGCAGCGGCTACACAGGGGGCGAGCAGTACTTC.

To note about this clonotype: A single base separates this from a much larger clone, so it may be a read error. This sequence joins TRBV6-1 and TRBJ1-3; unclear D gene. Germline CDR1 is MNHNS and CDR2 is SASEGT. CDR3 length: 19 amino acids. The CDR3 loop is CASSRNILNDPSSGNAIYF. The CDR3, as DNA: TGTGCCAGCAGTAGAAATATACTCAACGACCCGAGCTCTGGAAACGCCATATATTTT.

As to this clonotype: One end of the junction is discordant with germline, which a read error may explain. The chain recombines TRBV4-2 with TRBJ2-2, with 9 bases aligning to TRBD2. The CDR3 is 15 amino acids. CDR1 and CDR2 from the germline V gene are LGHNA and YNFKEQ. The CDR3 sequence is CASSQSSGNTEELFF. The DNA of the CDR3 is TGTGCCAGCAGCCAATCTAGCGGGAACACCGAGGAGCTGTTTTTC.

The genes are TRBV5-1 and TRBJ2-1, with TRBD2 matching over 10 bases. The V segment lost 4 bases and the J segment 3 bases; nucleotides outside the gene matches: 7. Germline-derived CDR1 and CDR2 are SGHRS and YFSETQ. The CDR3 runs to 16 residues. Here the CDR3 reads CASSQGLAEFYNEQFF. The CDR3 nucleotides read TGCGCCAGCAGCCAAGGACTAGCGGAGTTCTACAATGAGCAGTTCTTC.

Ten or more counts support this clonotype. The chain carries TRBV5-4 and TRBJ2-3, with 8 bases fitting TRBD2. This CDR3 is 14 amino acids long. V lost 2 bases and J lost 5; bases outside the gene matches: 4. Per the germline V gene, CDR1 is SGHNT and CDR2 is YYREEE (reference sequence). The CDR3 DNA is TGTGCCAGCAGCTTAGCGGGAGTCGGAGATACGCAGTATTTT. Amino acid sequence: CASSLAGVGDTQYF.

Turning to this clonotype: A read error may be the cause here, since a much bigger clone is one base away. CDR3 loop: CSALRGSTWEQYF. CDR3 bases: TGCAGCGCCCTAAGGGGGAGTACGTGGGAGCAGTACTTC. The chain links TRBV29-1 to TRBJ2-7, with D possibly being TRBD1 (6 bases). The CDR3 length is 13 residues. CDR1 SQVTM and CDR2 ANQGSEA come from the germline V gene. V lost 7 bases and J lost 7, with 20 bases in between.

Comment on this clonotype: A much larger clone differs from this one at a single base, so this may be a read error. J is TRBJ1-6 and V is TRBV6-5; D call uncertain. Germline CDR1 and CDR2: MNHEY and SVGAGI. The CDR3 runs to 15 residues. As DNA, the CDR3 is TGTGCCAGCAGTTACGGTCAGCCAAGAAATTCACCCTTCCACTTT. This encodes CASSYGQPRNSPFHF.

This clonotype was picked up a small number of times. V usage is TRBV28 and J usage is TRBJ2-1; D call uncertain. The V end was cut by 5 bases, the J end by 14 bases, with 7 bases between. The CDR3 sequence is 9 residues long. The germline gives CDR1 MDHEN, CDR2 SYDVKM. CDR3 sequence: CASSLPEFF. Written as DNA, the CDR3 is TGTGCCAGCAGTCTACCGGAGTTCTTC.

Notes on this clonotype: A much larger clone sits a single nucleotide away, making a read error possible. The CDR3 loop reads CANREGGRVAQYF. Written as DNA, the CDR3 is TGTGCCAACAGGGAGGGGGGCAGGGTTGCACAGTATTTT. The J gene is TRBJ2-3, the V gene TRBV6-1, with a weak D call TRBD2 (7 bases). The CDR3 consists of 13 residues. Per germline, CDR1 MNHNS and CDR2 SASEGT. Between the trimmed V and J ends, which lost 10 bases and 12 bases, there was a span of 23 bases.

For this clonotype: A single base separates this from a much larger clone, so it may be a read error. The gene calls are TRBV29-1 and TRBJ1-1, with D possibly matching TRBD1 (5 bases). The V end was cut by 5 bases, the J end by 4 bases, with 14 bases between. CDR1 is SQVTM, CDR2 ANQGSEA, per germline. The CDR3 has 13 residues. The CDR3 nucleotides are TGCAGCGTTCGGACATCCTCCTCCACTGAAGCTTTCTTT. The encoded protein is CSVRTSSSTEAFF.

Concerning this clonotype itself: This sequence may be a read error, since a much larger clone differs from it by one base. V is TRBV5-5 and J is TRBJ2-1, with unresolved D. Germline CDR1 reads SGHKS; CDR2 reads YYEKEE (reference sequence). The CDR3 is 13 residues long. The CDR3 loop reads CASSLGSINEQFF. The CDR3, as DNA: TGTGCCAGCAGTTTGGGCTCGATCAATGAGCAGTTCTTC.

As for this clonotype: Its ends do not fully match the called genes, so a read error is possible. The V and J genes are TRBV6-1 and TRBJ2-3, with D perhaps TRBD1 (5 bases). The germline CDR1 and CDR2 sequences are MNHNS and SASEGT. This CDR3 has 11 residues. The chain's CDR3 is CASTQTGTQCF. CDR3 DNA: TGTGCCAGCACTCAAACAGGTACGCAGTGTTTT.

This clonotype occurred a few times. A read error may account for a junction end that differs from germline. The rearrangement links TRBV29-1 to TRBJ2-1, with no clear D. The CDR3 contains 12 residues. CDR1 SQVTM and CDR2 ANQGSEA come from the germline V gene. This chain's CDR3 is CGVEEVTAKQFF. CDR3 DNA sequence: TGCGGCGTTGAAGAGGTAACAGCGAAGCAGTTCTTC.

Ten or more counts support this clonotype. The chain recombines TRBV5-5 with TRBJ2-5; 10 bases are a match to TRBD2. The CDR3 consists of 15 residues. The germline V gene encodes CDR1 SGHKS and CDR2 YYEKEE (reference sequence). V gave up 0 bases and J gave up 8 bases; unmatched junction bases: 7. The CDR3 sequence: CASSLELAGMGTQYF. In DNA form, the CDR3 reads TGTGCCAGCAGCTTGGAACTAGCGGGAATGGGAACCCAGTACTTC.

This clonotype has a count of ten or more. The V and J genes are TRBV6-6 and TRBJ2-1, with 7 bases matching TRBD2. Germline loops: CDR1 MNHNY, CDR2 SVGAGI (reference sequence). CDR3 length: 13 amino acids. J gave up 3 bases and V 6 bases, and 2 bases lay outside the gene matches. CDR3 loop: CASSRDYYNEQFF. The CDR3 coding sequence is TGTGCCAGCAGCCGGGACTACTACAATGAGCAGTTCTTC.